This T cell receptor (beta chain) was documented in a study of OX40 agonist ivuxolimab in advanced cancers. Worth noting for this clone: The antigen remains unidentified.

This CDR3 region has 17 residues. Germline values: CDR1 SGHRS, CDR2 YFSETQ. Trimming cost V 0 bases and J 0 bases; bases outside gene matches: 5. The method was immunoSEQ multiplex PCR; TCRdb's version includes in-frame clones alone and lacks a portion of them. This table holds about 80,000 clones, around 87% found once. Findings of the study overall: In the 0.1 to 3.0 mg/kg range, CD4+ and CD8+ blood T cells had expanded clonally by week 6.

The gene calls are TRBV5-1 and TRBJ2-3, with 9 bases matching TRBD2. This TCR was recovered from an adult with an advanced solid tumor such as melanoma, head and neck, liver or kidney cancer. Here the sequenced sample was CD4+ or CD8+ T cells sorted from blood, taken in a trial of the OX40 agonist ivuxolimab. The CDR3, as DNA: TGCGCCAGCAGCTTGGTATTAGCGGGAGCAAGCACAGATACGCAGTATTTT. Translated: CASSLVLAGASTDTQYF.